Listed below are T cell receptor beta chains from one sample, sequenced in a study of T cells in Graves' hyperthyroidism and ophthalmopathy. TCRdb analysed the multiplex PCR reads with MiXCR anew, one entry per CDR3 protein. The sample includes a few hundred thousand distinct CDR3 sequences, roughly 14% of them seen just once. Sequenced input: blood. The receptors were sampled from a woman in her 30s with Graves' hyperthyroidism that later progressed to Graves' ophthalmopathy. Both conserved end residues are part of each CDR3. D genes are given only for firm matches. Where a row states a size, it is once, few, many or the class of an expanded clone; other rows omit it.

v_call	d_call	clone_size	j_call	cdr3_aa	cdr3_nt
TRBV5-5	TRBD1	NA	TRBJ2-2	CASSAGQVITGELFF	TGTGCCAGCAGCGCCGGACAGGTGATCACCGGGGAGCTGTTTTTT
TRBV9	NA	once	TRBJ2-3	CASSAGFTDTQYF	TGTGCCAGCAGCGCCGGATTCACAGATACGCAGTATTTT
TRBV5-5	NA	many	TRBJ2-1	CASSPREASSYNEQFF	TGTGCCAGCAGCCCCCGTGAGGCAAGCTCCTACAATGAGCAGTTCTTC
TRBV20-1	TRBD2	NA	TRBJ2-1	CSARDLTSGSVEQFF	TGCAGTGCTAGAGATTTGACTAGCGGGAGCGTTGAGCAGTTCTTC
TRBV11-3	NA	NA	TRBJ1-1	CASSLGTWGQGSTEAFF	TGTGCCAGCAGCTTAGGGACCTGGGGCCAGGGGAGCACTGAAGCTTTCTTT
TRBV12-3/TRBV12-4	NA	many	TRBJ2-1	CASSFIGDEQFF	TGTGCCAGCAGTTTTATAGGAGATGAGCAGTTCTTC
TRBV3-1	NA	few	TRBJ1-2	CASSQVELGGYTF	TGTGCCAGCAGCCAAGTTGAGTTGGGTGGCTACACCTTC
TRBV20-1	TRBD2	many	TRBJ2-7	CSARGGSGGVYEQYF	TGCAGTGCTAGGGGCGGGAGCGGGGGTGTTTACGAGCAGTACTTC
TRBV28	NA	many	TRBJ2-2	CASSPLPAQAGELFF	TGTGCCAGCAGCCCTTTGCCAGCTCAAGCCGGGGAGCTGTTTTTT
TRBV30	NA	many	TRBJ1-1	CAYTQGAPNTEAFF	TGTGCCTACACCCAGGGCGCCCCTAACACTGAAGCTTTCTTT
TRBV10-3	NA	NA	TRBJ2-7	CAISRIGPSSYEQYF	TGTGCCATCAGCCGTATAGGGCCCAGCTCCTACGAGCAGTACTTC
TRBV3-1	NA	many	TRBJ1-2	CASSQETGGRGYGYTF	TGTGCCAGCAGCCAAGAAACCGGGGGAAGAGGCTATGGCTACACCTTC
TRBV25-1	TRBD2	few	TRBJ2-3	CASTTSATDTQYF	TGTGCCAGCACGACTAGCGCCACAGATACGCAGTATTTT
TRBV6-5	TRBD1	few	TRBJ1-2	CASSYHYRSGGTNYGYTF	TGTGCCAGCAGTTACCATTACCGATCAGGGGGCACTAACTATGGCTACACCTTC
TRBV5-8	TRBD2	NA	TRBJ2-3	CASSAGTSDSTDTQYF	TGTGCCAGCAGCGCCGGGACTAGCGATAGCACAGATACGCAGTATTTT
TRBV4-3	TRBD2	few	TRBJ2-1	CASSQDATSGSVNEQFF	TGCGCCAGCAGCCAAGATGCGACTAGCGGGAGTGTCAATGAGCAGTTCTTC
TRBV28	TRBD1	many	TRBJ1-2	CATQGQEFFNYGYTF	TGTGCCACCCAGGGACAGGAATTTTTTAACTATGGCTACACCTTC
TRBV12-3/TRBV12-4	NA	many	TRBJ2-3	CASSWDTLEGTDTQYF	TGTGCCAGCAGTTGGGACACCCTAGAGGGCACAGATACGCAGTATTTT
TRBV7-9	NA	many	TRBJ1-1	CASSLVAGRTEAFF	TGTGCCAGCAGCTTAGTTGCAGGGCGGACTGAAGCTTTCTTT
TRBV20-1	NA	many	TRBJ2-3	CSARDEWGPDTQYF	TGCAGTGCTAGAGATGAGTGGGGCCCAGATACGCAGTATTTT
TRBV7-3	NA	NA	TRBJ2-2	CASSPGTYTTGELFF	TGTGCCAGCAGCCCTGGGACCTATACTACCGGGGAGCTGTTTTTT
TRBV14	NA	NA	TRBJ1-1	CASSQFQGMNTEAFF	TGTGCCAGCAGCCAATTTCAGGGGATGAACACTGAAGCTTTCTTT
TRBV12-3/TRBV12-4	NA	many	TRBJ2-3	CASSSALGEYRDTQYF	TGTGCCAGCAGTTCAGCCTTGGGGGAGTATCGAGATACGCAGTATTTT
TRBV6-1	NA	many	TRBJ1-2	CASSPGLGHPYTF	TGTGCCAGCAGTCCCGGCCTAGGACACCCTTACACCTTC
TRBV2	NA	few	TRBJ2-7	CASSGQRTFSYEQYF	TGTGCCAGCAGTGGGCAGAGGACATTCTCCTACGAGCAGTACTTC
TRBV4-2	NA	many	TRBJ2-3	CASSSTGSTDTQYF	TGTGCCAGCAGCTCTACAGGGAGCACAGATACGCAGTATTTT
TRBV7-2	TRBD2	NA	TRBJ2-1	CASSETSGSWQFF	TGTGCCAGCAGCGAGACTAGCGGGAGTTGGCAGTTCTTC
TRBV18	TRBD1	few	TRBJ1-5	CASSPPGGGQPQHF	TGTGCCAGCTCACCTCCAGGGGGTGGGCAGCCCCAGCATTTT
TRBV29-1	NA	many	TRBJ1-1	CSGEGSEAFF	TGCAGCGGGGAGGGATCTGAAGCTTTCTTT
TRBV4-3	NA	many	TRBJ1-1	CASSQERHQNTEAFF	TGCGCCAGCAGCCAAGAGCGGCACCAGAACACTGAAGCTTTCTTT
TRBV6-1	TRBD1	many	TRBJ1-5	CASSVSGTGTGQPQHF	TGTGCCAGCAGTGTTTCCGGGACAGGGACAGGCCAGCCCCAGCATTTT
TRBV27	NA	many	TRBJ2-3	CASSSSWTTSTDTQYF	TGTGCCAGCAGCTCTTCCTGGACTACTAGCACAGATACGCAGTATTTT
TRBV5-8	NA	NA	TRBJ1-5	CASSLWSSEQPQHF	TGTGCCAGCAGCTTGTGGTCCTCCGAACAGCCCCAGCATTTT
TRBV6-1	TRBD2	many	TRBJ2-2	CASSYASGFTGELFF	TGTGCCAGCAGTTATGCTAGCGGGTTCACCGGGGAGCTGTTTTTT
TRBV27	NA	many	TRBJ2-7	CASSGTPSPYEQYF	TGTGCCAGCAGTGGGACACCCAGTCCCTACGAGCAGTACTTC